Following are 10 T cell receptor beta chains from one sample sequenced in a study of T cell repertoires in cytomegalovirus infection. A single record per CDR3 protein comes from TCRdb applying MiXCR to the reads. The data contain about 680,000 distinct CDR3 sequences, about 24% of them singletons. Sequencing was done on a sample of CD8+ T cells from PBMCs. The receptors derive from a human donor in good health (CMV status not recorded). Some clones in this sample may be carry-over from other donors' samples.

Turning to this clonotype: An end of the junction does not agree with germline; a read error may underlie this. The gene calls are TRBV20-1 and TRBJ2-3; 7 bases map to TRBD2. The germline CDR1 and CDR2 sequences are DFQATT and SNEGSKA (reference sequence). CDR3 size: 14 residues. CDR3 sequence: CSVQRTSGTDAQYF. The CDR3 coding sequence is TGCAGTGTACAACGGACTAGTGGCACAGATGCGCAGTATTTT.

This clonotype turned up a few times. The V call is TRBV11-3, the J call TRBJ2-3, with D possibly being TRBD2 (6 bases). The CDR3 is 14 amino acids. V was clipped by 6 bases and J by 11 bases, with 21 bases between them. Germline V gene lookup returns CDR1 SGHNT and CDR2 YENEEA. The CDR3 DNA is TGTGCCAGCAGTGGTTGGGGCGGGGTATCGGGGCAGTATTTT. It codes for CASSGWGGVSGQYF.

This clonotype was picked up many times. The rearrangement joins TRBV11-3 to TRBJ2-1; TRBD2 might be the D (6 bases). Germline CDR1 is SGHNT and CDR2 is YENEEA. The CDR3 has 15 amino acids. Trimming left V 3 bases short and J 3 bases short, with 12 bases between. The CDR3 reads CASSFGQGGYNEQFF. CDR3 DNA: TGTGCCAGCAGCTTTGGGCAGGGAGGCTACAATGAGCAGTTCTTC.

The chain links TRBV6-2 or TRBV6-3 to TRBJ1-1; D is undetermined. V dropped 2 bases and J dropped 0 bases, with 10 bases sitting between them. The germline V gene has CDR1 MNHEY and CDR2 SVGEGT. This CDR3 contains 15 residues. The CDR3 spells CASSYGGYLNTEAFF. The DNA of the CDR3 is TGTGCCAGCAGTTACGGTGGCTACTTGAACACTGAAGCTTTCTTT.

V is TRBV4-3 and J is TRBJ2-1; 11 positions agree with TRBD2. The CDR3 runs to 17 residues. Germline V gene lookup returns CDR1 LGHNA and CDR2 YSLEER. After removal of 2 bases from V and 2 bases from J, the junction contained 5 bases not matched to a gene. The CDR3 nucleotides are TGCGCCAGCAGCCAAATACTAGCGGGGGTAGCCTACAATGAGCAGTTCTTC. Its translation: CASSQILAGVAYNEQFF.

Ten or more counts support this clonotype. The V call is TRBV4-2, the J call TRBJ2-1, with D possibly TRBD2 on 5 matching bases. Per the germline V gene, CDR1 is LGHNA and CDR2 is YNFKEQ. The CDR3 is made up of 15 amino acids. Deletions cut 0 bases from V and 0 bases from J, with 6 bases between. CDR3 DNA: TGTGCCAGCAGCCAAGACGGGGACTCCTACAATGAGCAGTTCTTC. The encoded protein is CASSQDGDSYNEQFF.

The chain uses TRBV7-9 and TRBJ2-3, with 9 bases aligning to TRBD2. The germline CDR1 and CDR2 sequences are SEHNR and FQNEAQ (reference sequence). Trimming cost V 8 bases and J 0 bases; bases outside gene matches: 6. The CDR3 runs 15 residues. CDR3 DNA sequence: TGTGCCAGCCCCAAGACTAGCGGAAGCACAGATACGCAGTATTTT. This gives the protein CASPKTSGSTDTQYF.

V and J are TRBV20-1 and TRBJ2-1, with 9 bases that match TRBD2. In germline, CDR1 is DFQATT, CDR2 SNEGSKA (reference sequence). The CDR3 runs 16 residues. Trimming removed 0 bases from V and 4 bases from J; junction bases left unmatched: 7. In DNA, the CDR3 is TGCAGTGCTAGAGATCTGACTAGCGGACTATACAATGAGCAGTTCTTC. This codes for CSARDLTSGLYNEQFF.

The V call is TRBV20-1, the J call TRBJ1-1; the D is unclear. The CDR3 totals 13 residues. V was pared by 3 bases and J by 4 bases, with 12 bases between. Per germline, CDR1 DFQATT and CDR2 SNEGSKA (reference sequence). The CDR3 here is CSASSVVFTEAFF. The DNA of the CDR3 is TGCAGTGCTAGTTCGGTAGTCTTCACTGAAGCTTTCTTT.

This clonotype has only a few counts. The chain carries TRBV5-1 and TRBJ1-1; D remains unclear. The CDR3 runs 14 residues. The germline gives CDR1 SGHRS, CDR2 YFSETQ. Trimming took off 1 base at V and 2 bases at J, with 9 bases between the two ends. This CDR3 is CASSLYQTNTEAFF. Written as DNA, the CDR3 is TGCGCCAGCAGCTTGTACCAGACCAACACTGAAGCTTTCTTT.